These 3 T cell receptor beta chains were sequenced from one sample in a study of regulatory and conventional T cells in RAG deficiency. Blood CD4+ CD25-high CD127-low regulatory T cells supplied the genomic DNA template. Using immunoSEQ multiplex PCR, the repertoire was profiled, and TCRdb retains in-frame clones only, with some absent. Found here are roughly 28,000 clones, over 80% of them singletons; the top ten hold roughly 0.74%. These data were likewise used in another study, on regulatory T cells. That report notes: Primers: 52 TRBV forward and 13 TRBJ reverse.

Sequencing was carried out using Tregs sorted from blood. The receptors shown here come from a human donor in good health.

J is TRBJ1-1 and V is TRBV5-4; unclear D gene. The CDR3 has 13 amino acids. The ends were cut back, 3 bases at V and 5 bases at J, with 11 bases in the middle. Germline-derived CDR1 and CDR2 are SGHNT and YYREEE (reference sequence). The CDR3 DNA reads TGTGCCAGCAGCTCGATATCGCAGACTGAAGCTTTCTTT. Translating it yields CASSSISQTEAFF.

By frequency in the sample, this clone is large. This chain links TRBV2 with TRBJ2-5; TRBD2 matches at 12 bases. This CDR3 is 16 amino acids long. The germline CDR1 and CDR2 sequences are SNHLY and FYNNEI. With V trimmed by 1 base and J by 2 bases, 2 bases remained unmatched. CDR3 loop: CASSEGLAGGQETQYF. The CDR3 DNA sequence: TGTGCCAGCAGTGAAGGGCTAGCGGGGGGGCAAGAGACCCAGTACTTC.

Only one count was recorded for this clone. The rearrangement uses TRBV19 and TRBJ1-1; D remains ambiguous. From germline, CDR1 is LNHDA and CDR2 SQIVND (reference sequence). The CDR3 has 16 residues. The V and J ends lost 3 bases and 0 bases respectively, with 14 bases between them. CDR3: CASSIAYSELNTEAFF. Here the CDR3 DNA reads TGTGCCAGTAGTATCGCCTACAGCGAATTGAACACTGAAGCTTTCTTT.